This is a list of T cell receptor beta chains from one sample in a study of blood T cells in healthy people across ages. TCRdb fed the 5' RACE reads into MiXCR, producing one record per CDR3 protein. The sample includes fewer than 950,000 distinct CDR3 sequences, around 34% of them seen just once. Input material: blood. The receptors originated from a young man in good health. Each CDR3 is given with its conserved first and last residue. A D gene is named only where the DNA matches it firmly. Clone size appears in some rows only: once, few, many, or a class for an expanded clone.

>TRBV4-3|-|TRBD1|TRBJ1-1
TGCGCCAGCAGCCAAGATTACAGGGGTTACACTGAAGCTTTCTTT
CASSQDYRGYTEAFF
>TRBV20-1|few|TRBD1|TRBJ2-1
TGCAGTGCTACAGGGGGCCCCTCCTACAATGAGCAGTTCTTC
CSATGGPSYNEQFF
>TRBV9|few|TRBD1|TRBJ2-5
TGTGCCAGCAGCGTGACCGTACGTACAGGGGAAGAGACCCAGTACTTC
CASSVTVRTGEETQYF
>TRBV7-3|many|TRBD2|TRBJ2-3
TGTGCCAGCAGCTCCACGACTAGCGGGGGGGCCGGTACGCAGTATTTT
CASSSTTSGGAGTQYF
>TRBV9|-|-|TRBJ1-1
TGTGCCAGCAGCCCTCCCGGGGGGCTGAGGACTGAAGCTTTCTTT
CASSPPGGLRTEAFF
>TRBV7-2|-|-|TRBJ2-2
TGTGCCAGCAGCCTCACACCCCGGGAGCTGTTTTTT
CASSLTPRELFF
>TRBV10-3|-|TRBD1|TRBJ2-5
TGTGCCACCAGCTTTGGGGACAGTAACCAAGAGACCCAGTACTTC
CATSFGDSNQETQYF
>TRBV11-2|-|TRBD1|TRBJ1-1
TGTGCCAGCAGCTTAGATGGGACAGGGTTTTGGGGAGCTTTCTTT
CASSLDGTGFWGAFF
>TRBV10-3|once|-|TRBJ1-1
TGTGCCATCAGTGACAGGGCGCAGAACACTGAAGCTTTCTTT
CAISDRAQNTEAFF
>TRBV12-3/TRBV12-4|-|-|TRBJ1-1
TGTGCCAGCAGTTTTGAGGGGGACGCTGAAGCTTTCTTT
CASSFEGDAEAFF
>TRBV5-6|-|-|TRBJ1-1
TGTGCCAGCAGCCGGTACAGGTTGGGGAACACTGAAGCTTTCTTT
CASSRYRLGNTEAFF
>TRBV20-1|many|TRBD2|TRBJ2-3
TGCAGAGCGAATCGGGGGGTCGCTAGCACAGATACGCAGTATTTT
CRANRGVASTDTQYF
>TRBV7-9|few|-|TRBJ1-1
TGTGCCAGCATCCCCCAGGAAGGTGGAATGTCCCATGATGAAGCTTTCTTT
CASIPQEGGMSHDEAFF
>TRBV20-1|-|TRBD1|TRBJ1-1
TGCAGTGCTAGATCGTGGGGGACAGCAAACACTGAAGCTTTCTTT
CSARSWGTANTEAFF
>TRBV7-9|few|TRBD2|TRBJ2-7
TGTGCCAGCAGGCCAGGACTAGCGGGGGAGAGCTCCTACGAGCAGTACTTC
CASRPGLAGESSYEQYF
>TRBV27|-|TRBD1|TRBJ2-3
TGTGCCTGCACCACGGACAGGTTATCAGATACGCAGTATTTT
CACTTDRLSDTQYF
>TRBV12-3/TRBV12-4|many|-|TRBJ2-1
TGTGCCAGCAGTTTAATCCCCAGTGAGCAGTTCTTC
CASSLIPSEQFF
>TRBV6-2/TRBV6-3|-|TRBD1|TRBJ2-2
TGTGCCAGTGATACAGGGGGCACCGGGGAGCTGTTTTTT
CASDTGGTGELFF
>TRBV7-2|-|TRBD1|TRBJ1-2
TGTGCCGGCAGCGTAGACAGGGAAGAGGATGGCTACACCTTC
CAGSVDREEDGYTF
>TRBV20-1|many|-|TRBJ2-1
TGCAGTGCCCAGGGGAAGGACGGTGAGCAGTTCTTC
CSAQGKDGEQFF
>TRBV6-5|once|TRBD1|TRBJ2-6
TGTGCCAGCAGTTCCGGGACAGGGGGCGTCGGTGGGGCCAACGTCCCGACTTTC
CASSSGTGGVGGANVPTF
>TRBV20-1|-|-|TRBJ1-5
TGCAGTGCAACGGGGGCGGCTTGTAGCAATCAGCCCCAGCATTTT
CSATGAACSNQPQHF